This entry lists 26 T cell receptor beta chains sequenced from one sample in a study of T cells in Graves' hyperthyroidism and ophthalmopathy. Amplification yielded TCR beta CDR3 regions, with RNA transcripts as the source. The HTBI primer set drove a first-round RT-PCR of the TCR CDR3. TCRdb re-called the multiplex PCR reads with MiXCR, one entry per CDR3 protein. The sample includes approximately 360,000 distinct CDR3 sequences, about 25% seen only once; the top ten take over 70%. The source material was blood. The receptors stem from a man aged 45-65 years with Graves' hyperthyroidism.

The genes are TRBV6-1 and TRBJ2-5; TRBD1 matches at 11 bases. Germline CDR1 is MNHNS and CDR2 is SASEGT. With V trimmed by 5 bases and J by 5 bases, 4 bases remained unmatched. The CDR3 contains 14 residues. CDR3 DNA: TGTGCCAGCAGTAGGGACAGGGGGACGGAGACCCAGTACTTC. It encodes CASSRDRGTETQYF.

V gene TRBV25-1 combines with J gene TRBJ2-1; D is uncertain. Germline CDR1 MGHDK, CDR2 SYGVNS. V dropped 10 bases and J dropped 7 bases, with 11 bases sitting between them. This CDR3 is 11 amino acids long. The CDR3 reads CAIALANEQFF. As DNA, the CDR3 is TGTGCCATCGCTTTAGCAAATGAGCAGTTCTTC.

In its sample, this clonotype was seen a few times. This sequence joins TRBV27 and TRBJ1-1, with D maybe TRBD1 (5 bases). The CDR3 is 16 amino acids. Germline CDR1 and CDR2: MNHEY and SMNVEV (reference sequence). The V end lost 1 base, the J end lost 8 bases, and 20 bases lay between the germline ends. The CDR3, as DNA: TGTGCCAGCAGTTTATTTTTGCCTGCTGGGGGTGGAGAAGCTTTCTTT. This encodes CASSLFLPAGGGEAFF.

The chain recombines TRBV6-9 with TRBJ2-3; 7 bases are shared with TRBD1. The V gene's germline CDR1 is MNHGY and CDR2 SVAAGI. The CDR3 totals 17 residues. V lost 3 bases, J lost 0 bases, and 9 bases stayed unmatched. The CDR3 is CASSYARGTLSTDTQYF. The CDR3 bases are TGTGCCAGCAGTTACGCCAGGGGGACCCTTAGCACAGATACGCAGTATTTT.

The V gene is TRBV20-1, the J gene TRBJ2-3; no reliable D call. The V gene's germline CDR1 is DFQATT and CDR2 SNEGSKA (reference sequence). With 0 bases removed from V and 5 bases from J, the gap between germline ends came to 6 bases. The CDR3 is made up of 12 amino acids. The CDR3 protein is CSARDLRDTQYF. DNA of the CDR3: TGCAGTGCTAGAGATCTCAGAGATACGCAGTATTTT.

CDR3 in DNA: TGCAGTGCCTCGCCTGGACTAGCAGGTAATGAGCAGTTCTTC. Residues: CSASPGLAGNEQFF. The chain combines TRBV20-1 with TRBJ2-1, with 8 nucleotides matching TRBD2. V lost 6 bases to trimming and J lost 7 bases; unmatched junction nucleotides: 11. The CDR3 has 14 amino acids. Germline V lookup: CDR1 DFQATT, CDR2 SNEGSKA (reference sequence).

The gene calls are TRBV28 and TRBJ1-2, with 7 nucleotides matching TRBD1. Germline lookup yields CDR1 MDHEN and CDR2 SYDVKM. This CDR3 contains 17 residues. The V and J ends lost 10 bases and 4 bases, in that order; junction bases with no gene match: 21. DNA of the CDR3: TGTGCCATTCCGTCTGGCAGGGGACAGTCAAGTGTCTATGGCTACACCTTC. Amino acid sequence: CAIPSGRGQSSVYGYTF.

This clonotype came up many times. The chain couples TRBV6-2 or TRBV6-3 to TRBJ2-7; D not certain. The V and J ends lost 0 bases and 5 bases respectively, with 11 bases between them. Looked up from germline, CDR1 is MNHEY and CDR2 is SVGEGT. The CDR3 sequence is 14 residues long. The CDR3 loop reads CASSYSMGRDEQYF. The CDR3 coding sequence is TGTGCCAGCAGTTACTCGATGGGCCGCGACGAGCAGTACTTC.

This clonotype has just a few counts. This chain connects TRBV11-2 to TRBJ1-2; D perhaps matches TRBD1 (6 bases). The CDR3 totals 17 residues. Germline lookup yields CDR1 SGHAT and CDR2 FQNNGV. The V gene lost 5 bases and the J gene lost 0 bases, with 19 bases spanning the gap. CDR3 loop: CASSRSVSRGANYGYTF. For the CDR3, the DNA is TGTGCCAGCAGCCGATCAGTGAGCAGGGGCGCTAACTATGGCTACACCTTC.

The DNA for the CDR3 is TGTGCCAGCAGCGTAGCTGGGGACAGGGAAATCACAGATACGCAGTATTTT. Protein product: CASSVAGDREITDTQYF. The rearrangement links TRBV9 to TRBJ2-3; 9 bases match TRBD1. The CDR3 has 17 amino acids. Germline V CDR1 and CDR2: SGDLS, YYNGEE. After removal of 0 bases from V and 2 bases from J, the junction contained 7 bases not matched to a gene.

This clonotype was observed at least ten times. The V call is TRBV11-3, the J call TRBJ2-3; 8 nucleotides match TRBD1. The germline V gene encodes CDR1 SGHNT and CDR2 YENEEA. V lost 4 bases and J lost 11; bases outside the gene matches: 14. The CDR3 covers 15 residues. The CDR3 DNA follows: TGTGCCAGCAGCTCCGGACAGGGCCTCACAAGGGAGCAGTATTTT. Protein sequence: CASSSGQGLTREQYF.

This chain links TRBV29-1 with TRBJ2-5; TRBD1 agrees at 9 bases. V was pared by 8 bases and J by 4 bases, with 8 bases of the junction left unmatched. CDR1 and CDR2 (germline): SQVTM, ANQGSEA. The CDR3 is 13 residues long. CDR3 in DNA: TGCAGCCTCGAGACAGGGGGAGGAGAGACCCAGTACTTC. Translation gives CSLETGGGETQYF.

This clonotype was counted between two and nine times. V gene TRBV27 combines with J gene TRBJ1-5; TRBD1 is a possible D gene (6 bases). The germline gives CDR1 MNHEY, CDR2 SMNVEV (reference sequence). This CDR3 contains 15 residues. V was cut by 6 bases and J by 7 bases, with 19 bases left in between. The CDR3: CASRLTGASGQPQHF. For the CDR3, the DNA is TGTGCCAGCAGATTGACGGGGGCTTCGGGACAGCCCCAGCATTTT.

This chain uses TRBV20-1 with TRBJ2-7; D not certain. V lost 0 bases to trimming and J lost 4 bases, with 10 bases between them. CDR3 size: 13 residues. Germline-derived CDR1 and CDR2 are DFQATT and SNEGSKA (reference sequence). CDR3 in amino acids: CSAREAAIYEQYF. In DNA form, the CDR3 reads TGCAGTGCTAGAGAGGCAGCGATTTACGAGCAGTACTTC.

This chain links TRBV19 with TRBJ2-1, with 11 nucleotides matching TRBD2. Germline V gene sequence: CDR1 LNHDA, CDR2 SQIVND (reference sequence). CDR3 size: 15 residues. CDR3 coding DNA: TGTGCAAGCGGGACTAGCGGACGGAGCTACAATGAGCAGTTCTTC. Translation: CASGTSGRSYNEQFF.

V usage is TRBV5-1 and J usage is TRBJ2-5; D remains ambiguous. The CDR3 extends over 14 amino acids. The germline V gene has CDR1 SGHRS and CDR2 YFSETQ. Between the trimmed V and J ends, which lost 0 bases and 3 bases, there was a span of 9 bases. The CDR3 is CASSLAARKETQYF. As DNA, the CDR3 is TGCGCCAGCAGCTTGGCGGCCCGAAAAGAGACCCAGTACTTC.

The chain uses TRBV29-1 and TRBJ2-3; TRBD1 agrees at 11 bases. CDR1 and CDR2 (germline): SQVTM, ANQGSEA. V was pared by 7 bases and J by 6 bases, with 9 bases of the junction left unmatched. The CDR3 has 14 amino acids. CDR3 nucleotides: TGCAGCGCCCGGACAGGGGGCGCGTCGGATACGCAGTATTTT. This translates into CSARTGGASDTQYF.

The sample holds a few counts of this clonotype. This chain uses TRBV24-1 with TRBJ2-7; perhaps TRBD1 as D (6 bases). Germline V gene data show CDR1 as KGHDR and CDR2 as SFDVKD. Trimming took 6 bases from V and 5 from J, leaving 10 bases between them. This CDR3 region has 12 residues. CDR3 DNA: TGTGCCACCAGTCAGGGGAACAACGAGCAGTACTTC. Amino acids: CATSQGNNEQYF.

The chain employs TRBV7-9 and TRBJ2-3, with D possibly called TRBD1 or TRBD2 (5 bases each). The CDR3 is made up of 14 amino acids. Germline V CDR1 and CDR2: SEHNR, FQNEAQ (reference sequence). The ends were cut back, 8 bases at V and 0 bases at J, with 12 bases in the middle. CDR3 in amino acids: CASGRDGSTDTQYF. CDR3 coding DNA: TGTGCCAGCGGCCGGGACGGTAGCACAGATACGCAGTATTTT.

This chain connects TRBV6-1 to TRBJ2-7; 8 nucleotides line up with TRBD2. Germline loops: CDR1 MNHNS, CDR2 SASEGT. The CDR3 has 14 amino acids. V lost 5 bases to trimming and J lost 6 bases; unmatched junction nucleotides: 9. This CDR3 reads CASSLGGLVGEQYF. The DNA of the CDR3 is TGTGCCAGCAGTCTAGGGGGACTAGTAGGCGAGCAGTACTTC.

The chain employs TRBV24-1 and TRBJ1-2; 12 nucleotides align to TRBD1. The V gene's germline CDR1 is KGHDR and CDR2 SFDVKD. This CDR3 contains 15 residues. J was trimmed by 4 bases and V by 5 bases; bases with no gene match: 4. The DNA for the CDR3 is TGTGCCACCAGTGCGCCGGGACAGGGGGCCTATGGCTACACCTTC. Encoded protein: CATSAPGQGAYGYTF.

V is TRBV29-1 and J is TRBJ2-7; 12 nucleotides align to TRBD2. The ends lost 2 bases at V and 4 bases at J; junction bases unmatched: 3. Germline V gene sequence: CDR1 SQVTM, CDR2 ANQGSEA. CDR3 length: 14 amino acids. The DNA for the CDR3 is TGCAGCGTTGAAAGACTAGCGGGAGCATACGAGCAGTACTTC. Its translation: CSVERLAGAYEQYF.

V is TRBV20-1 and J is TRBJ1-1; D might be TRBD1 (5 bases). Germline CDR1 is DFQATT and CDR2 is SNEGSKA (reference sequence). The length of the CDR3 is 15 residues. Trimming left V 1 base short and J 1 base short, with 13 bases between. The DNA for the CDR3 is TGCAGTGCTAGAGCCCCGGGACGCCCGAACACTGAAGCTTTCTTT. Its translation: CSARAPGRPNTEAFF.

In this sample, this clonotype turned up a few times. V is TRBV12-3 or TRBV12-4 and J is TRBJ2-2; TRBD1 matches 8 bases. This CDR3 comprises 16 residues. The trim removed 5 bases at V and 5 bases at J, leaving 10 bases unmatched. The CDR3, as DNA: TGTGCCAGCAGTACAGCCCCAGGGGGCTCGACCGGGGAGCTGTTTTTT. Translation gives CASSTAPGGSTGELFF.

The V and J genes are TRBV20-1 and TRBJ2-2; D gene uncertain. The V end was cut by 0 bases, the J end by 7 bases, with 9 bases between. This CDR3 spans 13 amino acids. Germline V gives CDR1 DFQATT, CDR2 SNEGSKA (reference sequence). Here the CDR3 reads CSARDYPHGELFF. CDR3 DNA: TGCAGTGCTAGAGATTACCCCCACGGGGAGCTGTTTTTT.

In its sample, this clonotype was seen many times. The V call is TRBV7-6, the J call TRBJ2-7, with a tentative D call TRBD1 (6 bases). Trimming took off 2 bases at V and 5 bases at J, with 13 bases between the two ends. The CDR3 length is 14 residues. Germline V gives CDR1 SGHVS, CDR2 FNYEAQ. The CDR3 sequence: CASSLNRVSNEQYF. In nucleotides, the CDR3 is TGTGCCAGCAGCTTAAACAGGGTTAGCAACGAGCAGTACTTC. The whole variable domain, remainder taken from reference TRBV7-6 and TRBJ2-7, is GAGVSQSPRYKVTKRGQDVALRCDPISGHVSLYWYRQALGQGPEFLTYFNYEAQQDKSGLPNDRFSAERPEGSISTLTIQRTEQRDSAMYRCASSLNRVSNEQYFGPGTRLTVT.